This TCR beta chain was documented in a study of prognosis after radiotherapy for stage I lung cancer. Study-wide results and caveats: Patients who went on to get distant metastases had lower Shannon entropy after stereotactic body radiation therapy.

The CDR3 spans 17 residues. Germline assignment: CDR1 SGHRS and CDR2 YFSETQ. The ends were cut back, 0 bases at V and 5 bases at J, with 17 bases in the middle. Genomic DNA was the source, and TCR beta CDR3 was amplified from it by two-round multiplex PCR. Used in first-round PCR were primers specific to each TRBV and TRBJ gene. Using its own MiXCR run on the multiplex PCR reads, TCRdb lists one record per CDR3 protein. The repertoire holds 20,000 to 25,000 distinct CDR3 sequences, with approximately 35% as singletons. This clonotype has ten or more counts. Its specificity is not known. This chain joins TRBV5-1 and TRBJ1-4; D unresolved. The receptor was isolated from a donor older than 45 with non-small cell lung cancer. Here the sequenced sample was PBMCs, taken before or after stereotactic body radiation therapy (not recorded which). The CDR3 loop reads CASSLEAATDSNEKLFF. In DNA form, the CDR3 reads TGCGCCAGCAGCTTGGAAGCCGCTACGGACTCAAATGAAAAACTGTTTTTT.